Here is one T cell receptor (beta chain) with its context. Its antigen is not identified. The CDR3 runs 17 residues. J gave up 1 base and V 2 bases, and 8 bases lay outside the gene matches. Germline V gives CDR1 MNHEY, CDR2 SVGEGT. This sample was taken from a study of T cell responses to AZD1222 COVID-19 vaccine. Whole-study findings and limits: Once two AZD1222 doses were given, Spike-specific TCR breadth and depth went up.

TCRdb's table, derived via immunoSEQ multiplex PCR, lists solely in-frame clones and lacks some. The repertoire holds under 120,000 clones, around 95% seen once, with 2.2% in the top ten. This chain uses TRBV6-2 or TRBV6-3 with TRBJ2-3; 8 bases match TRBD1. The receptor comes from an adult in good health. The material was peripheral blood, obtained on day 0 of AZD1222 vaccination. The CDR3 region is CASSYNGQGTRTDTQYF. The CDR3 DNA reads as TGTGCCAGCAGTTACAACGGACAGGGAACGCGCACAGATACGCAGTATTTT.